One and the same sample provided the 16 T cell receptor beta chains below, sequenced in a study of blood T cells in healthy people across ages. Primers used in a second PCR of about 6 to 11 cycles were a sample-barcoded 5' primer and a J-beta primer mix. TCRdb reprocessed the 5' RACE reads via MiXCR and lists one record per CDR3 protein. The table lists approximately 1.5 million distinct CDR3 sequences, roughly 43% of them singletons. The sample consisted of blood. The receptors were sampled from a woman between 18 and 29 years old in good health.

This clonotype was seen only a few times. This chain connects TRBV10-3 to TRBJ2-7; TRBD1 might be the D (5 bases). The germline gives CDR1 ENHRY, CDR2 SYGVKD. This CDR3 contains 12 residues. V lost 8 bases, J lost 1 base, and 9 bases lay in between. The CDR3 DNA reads TGTGCCATCGGCAGGGAATCCTACGAGCAGTACTTC. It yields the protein CAIGRESYEQYF.

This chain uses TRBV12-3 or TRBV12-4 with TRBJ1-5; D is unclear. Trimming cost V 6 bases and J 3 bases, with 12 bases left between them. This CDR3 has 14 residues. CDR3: CASSEAADNQPQHF. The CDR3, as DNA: TGTGCCAGCAGCGAGGCGGCCGACAATCAGCCCCAGCATTTT.

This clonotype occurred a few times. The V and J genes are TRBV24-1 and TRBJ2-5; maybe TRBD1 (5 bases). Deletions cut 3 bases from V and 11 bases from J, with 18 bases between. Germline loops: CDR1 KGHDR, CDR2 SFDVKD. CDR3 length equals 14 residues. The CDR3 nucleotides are TGTGCCACCAGTGATCCCCAGGGATCCTATGAGCAGTACTTC. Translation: CATSDPQGSYEQYF.

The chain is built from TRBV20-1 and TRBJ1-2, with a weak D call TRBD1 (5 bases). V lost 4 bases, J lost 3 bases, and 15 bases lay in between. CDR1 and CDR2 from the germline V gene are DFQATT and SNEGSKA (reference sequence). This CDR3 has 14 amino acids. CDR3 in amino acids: CSAKPYGGDYGYTF. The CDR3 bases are TGCAGTGCTAAACCCTATGGAGGGGACTATGGCTACACCTTC.

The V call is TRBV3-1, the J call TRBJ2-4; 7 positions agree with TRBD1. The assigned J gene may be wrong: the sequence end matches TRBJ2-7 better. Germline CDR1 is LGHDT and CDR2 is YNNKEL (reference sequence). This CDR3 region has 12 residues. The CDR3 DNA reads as TGTGCCAGCAGCTTCCGGGACAGCGAGCAGTACTTC. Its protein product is CASSFRDSEQYF.

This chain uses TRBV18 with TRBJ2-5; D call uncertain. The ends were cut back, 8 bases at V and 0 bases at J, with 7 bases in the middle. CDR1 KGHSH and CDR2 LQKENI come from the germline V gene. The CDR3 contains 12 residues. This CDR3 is CASAMYQETQYF. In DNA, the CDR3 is TGTGCCAGCGCAATGTACCAAGAGACCCAGTACTTC.

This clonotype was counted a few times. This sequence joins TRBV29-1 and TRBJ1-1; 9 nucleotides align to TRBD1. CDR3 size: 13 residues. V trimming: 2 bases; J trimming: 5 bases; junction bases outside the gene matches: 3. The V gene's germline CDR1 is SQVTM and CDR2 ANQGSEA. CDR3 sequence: CSVEKGQGTEAFF. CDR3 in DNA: TGCAGCGTTGAAAAAGGACAGGGGACTGAAGCTTTCTTT.

Written as DNA, the CDR3 is TGTGTCAGTAGCGTATTCGCCAGGGGGAACTATGGCTACACCTTC. This translates into CVSSVFARGNYGYTF. The rearrangement joins TRBV9 to TRBJ1-2; 7 bases map to TRBD1. There are 15 residues in the CDR3. Germline V gene sequence: CDR1 SGDLS, CDR2 YYNGEE.

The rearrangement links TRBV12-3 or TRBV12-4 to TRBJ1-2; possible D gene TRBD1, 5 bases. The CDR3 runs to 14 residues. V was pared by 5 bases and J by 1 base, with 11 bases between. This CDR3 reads CASSTTGLNYGYTF. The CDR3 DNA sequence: TGTGCCAGCAGTACCACGGGGCTTAACTATGGCTACACCTTC.

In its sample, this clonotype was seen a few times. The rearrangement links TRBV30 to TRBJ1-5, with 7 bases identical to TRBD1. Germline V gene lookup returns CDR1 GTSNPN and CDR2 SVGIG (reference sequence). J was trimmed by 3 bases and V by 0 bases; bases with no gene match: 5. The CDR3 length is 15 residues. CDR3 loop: CAWSVAGGANQPQHF. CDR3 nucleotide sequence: TGTGCCTGGAGTGTAGCAGGGGGGGCCAATCAGCCCCAGCATTTT.

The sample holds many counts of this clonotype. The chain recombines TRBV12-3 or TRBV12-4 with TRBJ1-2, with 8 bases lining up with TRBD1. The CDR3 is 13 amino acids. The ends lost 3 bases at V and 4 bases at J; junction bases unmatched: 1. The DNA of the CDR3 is TGTGCCAGCAGTTTCACAGGGGGCTATGGCTACACCTTC. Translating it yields CASSFTGGYGYTF.

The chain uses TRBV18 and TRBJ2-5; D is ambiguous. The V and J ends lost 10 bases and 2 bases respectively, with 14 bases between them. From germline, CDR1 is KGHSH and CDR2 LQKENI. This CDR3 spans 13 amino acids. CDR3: CATQGLGQETQYF. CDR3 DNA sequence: TGTGCCACGCAAGGGTTGGGACAAGAGACCCAGTACTTC.

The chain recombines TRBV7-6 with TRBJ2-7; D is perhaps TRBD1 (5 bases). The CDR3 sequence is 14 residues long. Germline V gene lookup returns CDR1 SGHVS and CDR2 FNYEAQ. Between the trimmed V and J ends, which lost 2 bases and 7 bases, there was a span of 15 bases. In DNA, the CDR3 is TGTGCCAGCAGCTTAAGGGTACAGGTGAATGAGCAGTACTTC. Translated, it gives CASSLRVQVNEQYF.

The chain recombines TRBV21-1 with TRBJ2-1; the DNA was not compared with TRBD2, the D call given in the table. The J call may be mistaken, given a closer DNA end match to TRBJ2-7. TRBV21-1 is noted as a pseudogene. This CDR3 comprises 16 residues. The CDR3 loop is CASSKITGGASYEQYF. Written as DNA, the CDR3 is TGTGCCAGCAGCAAAATTACGGGGGGGGCCTCCTACGAGCAGTACTTC.

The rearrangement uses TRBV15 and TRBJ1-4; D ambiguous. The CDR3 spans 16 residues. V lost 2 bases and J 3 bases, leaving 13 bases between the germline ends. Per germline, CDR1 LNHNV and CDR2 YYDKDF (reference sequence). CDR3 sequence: CATSRSWVLANEKLFF. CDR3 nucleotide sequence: TGTGCCACCAGCAGATCCTGGGTGTTGGCTAATGAAAAACTGTTTTTT.

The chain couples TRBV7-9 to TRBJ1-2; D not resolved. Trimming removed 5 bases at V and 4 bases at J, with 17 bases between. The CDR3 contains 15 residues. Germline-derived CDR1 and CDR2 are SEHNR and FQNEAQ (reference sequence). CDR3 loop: CASSDRPSWPYGYTF. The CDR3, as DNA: TGTGCCAGCAGCGATAGGCCATCCTGGCCCTATGGCTACACCTTC. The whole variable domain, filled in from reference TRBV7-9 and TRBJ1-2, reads DTGVSQNPRHKITKRGQNVTFRCDPISEHNRLYWYRQTLGQGPEFLTYFQNEAQLEKSRLLSDRFSAERPKGSFSTLEIQRTEQGDSAMYLCASSDRPSWPYGYTFGSGTRLTVV.